The next 20 T cell receptor beta chains were all read from a single sample in a study of blood T cell repertoires in COVID-19. Libraries were prepared by immunoSEQ multiplex PCR; TCRdb keeps only in-frame clonotypes and omits some of them. Found here are more than 85,000 clones, roughly nine tenths of them singletons; the top ten hold 4% to 5.5%. The material sequenced was peripheral blood. The receptors come from a woman in her 50s with COVID-19, enrolled during active disease.

The genes are TRBV21-1 and TRBJ1-5; TRBD1, the table's D call, was not compared with the DNA. TRBV21-1 is a documented pseudogene. CDR3 length: 16 residues. The CDR3 nucleotides are TGTGCCAGCAGGCAGTTCAGGGTTTGGGGCAATCAGCCCCAGCATTTT. It specifies CASRQFRVWGNQPQHF.

V gene TRBV6-2 or TRBV6-3 combines with J gene TRBJ1-5, with TRBD1 as a possible D gene (6 bases). V lost 4 bases, J lost 5 bases, and 21 bases lay in between. Germline CDR1 is MNHEY and CDR2 is SVGEGT. The CDR3 runs 17 residues. The CDR3 DNA follows: TGTGCCAGCAGTTCTCGACAGGTCACCAACACTCATCAGCCCCAGCATTTT. This sequence encodes CASSSRQVTNTHQPQHF.

V is TRBV7-3 and J is TRBJ2-1, with 7 bases lining up with TRBD2. This CDR3 is 15 amino acids long. Germline CDR1 and CDR2: SGHTA and FQGTGA. The junction had 12 bases not matched to a gene; V was cut back by 5 bases and J by 8 bases. The CDR3 DNA sequence: TGTGCCAGCAGCCCCTCAAGCGGGGTGGGGTATGAGCAGTTCTTC. Encoded protein: CASSPSSGVGYEQFF.

The chain joins TRBV6-1 to TRBJ1-4; D not resolved. Trimming took 1 base from V and 0 from J, leaving 12 bases between them. Germline CDR1 and CDR2: MNHNS and SASEGT. The CDR3 has 17 amino acids. Here the CDR3 DNA reads TGTGCCAGCAGTGAAGGAGTAACAGACGCAACTAATGAAAAACTGTTTTTT. Residues: CASSEGVTDATNEKLFF.

The rearrangement uses TRBV3-1 (or the pseudogene TRBV3-2) and TRBJ1-1, with 7 bases fitting TRBD1. V lost 4 bases, J lost 7 bases, and 9 bases stayed unmatched. The CDR3 runs to 14 residues. CDR1 and CDR2 (germline): LGHDT, YNNKEL (reference sequence). CDR3 bases: TGTGCCAGCAGCCCACACTATGGGGACAGTGAAGCTTTCTTT. This translates into CASSPHYGDSEAFF.

The chain uses TRBV28 and TRBJ2-7; a weak D match, TRBD1 (6 bases). Germline V gene lookup returns CDR1 MDHEN and CDR2 SYDVKM. The CDR3 extends over 14 amino acids. V lost 7 bases and J lost 6, with 19 bases in between. The chain's CDR3 is CASNPQQVRGEQYF. In nucleotides, the CDR3 is TGTGCCAGCAACCCCCAGCAGGTCAGGGGCGAGCAGTACTTC.

The V call is TRBV5-1, the J call TRBJ2-2, with 13 bases that match TRBD2. The germline CDR1 and CDR2 sequences are SGHRS and YFSETQ. Losses at the gene ends were 4 bases for V and 2 bases for J; bases not matched to a gene: 2. This CDR3 has 16 amino acids. The CDR3 loop is CASSRTSGGNTGELFF. CDR3 bases: TGCGCCAGCAGCCGGACTAGCGGGGGAAACACCGGGGAGCTGTTTTTT.

The rearrangement joins TRBV5-1 to TRBJ2-5; TRBD1 matches 11 bases. Trimming took 5 bases from V and 2 from J; bases not matched to a gene: 8. The CDR3 has 16 amino acids. Germline CDR1 SGHRS, CDR2 YFSETQ. The chain's CDR3 is CASSIGTGGLQETQYF. In nucleotides, the CDR3 is TGCGCCAGCAGTATCGGGACAGGGGGGCTGCAAGAGACCCAGTACTTC.

V is TRBV6-1 and J is TRBJ2-4; the D gene is possibly TRBD1 (5 bases). Trimming cost V 3 bases and J 2 bases, with 11 bases left between them. The CDR3 length is 15 residues. From germline, CDR1 is MNHNS and CDR2 SASEGT. CDR3 sequence (DNA): TGTGCCAGCAGTGATTGGGGCTCCTCCAAAAACATTCAGTACTTC. Translated, it gives CASSDWGSSKNIQYF.

The V and J genes are TRBV19 and TRBJ2-3; 11 bases fit TRBD2. Per germline, CDR1 LNHDA and CDR2 SQIVND (reference sequence). The CDR3 extends over 14 amino acids. The V gene end was trimmed by 6 bases and the J gene end by 5 bases; junction bases not matched to a gene: 4. CDR3 sequence (DNA): TGTGCCAGTAGGTGGACTAGCGGGCGAGATACGCAGTATTTT. Amino acid sequence: CASRWTSGRDTQYF.

The gene calls are TRBV5-1 and TRBJ2-3, with TRBD1 matching 11 bases. The V gene end was trimmed by 4 bases and the J gene end by 5 bases; junction bases not matched to a gene: 9. CDR1 is SGHRS and CDR2 is YFSETQ in the germline V gene. This CDR3 spans 16 amino acids. The DNA of the CDR3 is TGCGCCAGCAGCAAACCGGACAGGGGGCAAGGAGATACGCAGTATTTT. This gives the protein CASSKPDRGQGDTQYF.

This clone was recorded only once. The chain uses TRBV28 and TRBJ2-1; TRBD2 might be the D (5 bases). Trimming removed 5 bases from V and 6 bases from J, with 11 bases in between. The CDR3 sequence is 13 residues long. Germline V gene sequence: CDR1 MDHEN, CDR2 SYDVKM. The CDR3 here is CASSPGGGNEQFF. CDR3 sequence (DNA): TGTGCCAGCAGTCCCGGAGGCGGCAATGAGCAGTTCTTC.

The rearrangement uses TRBV6-5 and TRBJ2-2, with TRBD1 matching over 7 bases. Trimming removed 6 bases from V and 6 bases from J; junction bases left unmatched: 10. The CDR3 length is 15 residues. The V gene's germline CDR1 is MNHEY and CDR2 SVGAGI. CDR3 in DNA: TGTGCCAGCAGGAGATCGACAGGGTGGGCCGGGGAGCTGTTTTTT. Its protein is CASRRSTGWAGELFF.

The CDR3 nucleotides read TGTGCCAGCAGCGCGGGGAAAAATTCACCCCTCCACTTT. Its protein product is CASSAGKNSPLHF. The chain links TRBV9 to TRBJ1-6; D gene unclear. The CDR3 sequence is 13 residues long. The V gene's germline CDR1 is SGDLS and CDR2 YYNGEE. Trimming took off 3 bases at V and 7 bases at J, with 8 bases between the two ends.

The DNA for the CDR3 is TGTGCCAGCAGCCCCTGGGTCGGGGGGATGGAGACCCAGTACTTC. It codes for CASSPWVGGMETQYF. The chain employs TRBV4-2 and TRBJ2-5, with 7 bases matching TRBD2. This CDR3 is 15 amino acids long. Germline V gene sequence: CDR1 LGHNA, CDR2 YNFKEQ. V lost 4 bases to trimming and J lost 5 bases; unmatched junction nucleotides: 10.

The chain employs TRBV6-5 and TRBJ1-6, with D uncertain. The length of the CDR3 is 13 residues. Per the germline V gene, CDR1 is MNHEY and CDR2 is SVGAGI. Trimming left V 3 bases short and J 7 bases short, with 7 bases between. CDR3 amino acids: CASSYRGNSPLHF. The CDR3 DNA follows: TGTGCCAGCAGTTATCGGGGAAATTCACCCCTCCACTTT.

The chain's CDR3 is CASSRASGGRGEQFF. As DNA, the CDR3 is TGTGCCAGCAGCCGAGCTAGCGGGGGAAGGGGTGAGCAGTTCTTC. The genes are TRBV3-1 (or the pseudogene TRBV3-2) and TRBJ2-1, with 10 bases aligning to TRBD2. CDR1 and CDR2 from the germline V gene are LGHDT and YNNKEL (reference sequence). The junction had 9 bases not matched to a gene; V was cut back by 4 bases and J by 9 bases. The CDR3 consists of 15 residues.

The CDR3 DNA is TGTGCCAGCAGCTTGGCCGCAGGCTATGGCTACACCTTC. This gives the protein CASSLAAGYGYTF. This chain links TRBV5-6 with TRBJ1-2; D call uncertain. This CDR3 has 13 residues. Trimming removed 0 bases at V and 4 bases at J, with 7 bases between. Germline assignment: CDR1 SGHDT and CDR2 YYEEEE.

This CDR3 is CASSQDPATNRGLSETQYF. Written as DNA, the CDR3 is TGTGCCAGCAGCCAAGATCCCGCCACGAACAGGGGACTGTCAGAGACCCAGTACTTC. The rearrangement joins TRBV14 to TRBJ2-5, with a tentative D call TRBD1 (7 bases). V was clipped by 0 bases and J by 4 bases, with 24 bases between them. The CDR3 loop spans 19 amino acids. CDR1 SGHDN and CDR2 FVKESK come from the germline V gene.

The chain joins TRBV6-5 to TRBJ1-4; 9 bases map to TRBD1. Germline CDR1 is MNHEY and CDR2 is SVGAGI. V lost 6 bases, J lost 6 bases, and 2 bases stayed unmatched. This CDR3 is built from 13 residues. The CDR3 sequence: CASRDRGDEKLFF. CDR3 nucleotide sequence: TGTGCCAGCAGGGACAGGGGCGATGAAAAACTGTTTTTT.